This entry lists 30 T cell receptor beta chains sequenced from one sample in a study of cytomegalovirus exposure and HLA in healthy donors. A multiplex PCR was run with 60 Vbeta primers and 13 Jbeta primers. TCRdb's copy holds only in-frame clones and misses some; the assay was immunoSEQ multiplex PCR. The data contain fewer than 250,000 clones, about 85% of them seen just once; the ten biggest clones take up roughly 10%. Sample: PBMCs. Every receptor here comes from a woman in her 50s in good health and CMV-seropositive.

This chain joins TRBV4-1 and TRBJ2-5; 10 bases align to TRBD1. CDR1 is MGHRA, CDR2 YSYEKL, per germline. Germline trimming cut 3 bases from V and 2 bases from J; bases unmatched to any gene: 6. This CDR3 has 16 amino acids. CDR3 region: CASSQRDRGGQETQYF. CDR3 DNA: TGCGCCAGCAGCCAGAGGGACAGGGGAGGGCAAGAGACCCAGTACTTC.

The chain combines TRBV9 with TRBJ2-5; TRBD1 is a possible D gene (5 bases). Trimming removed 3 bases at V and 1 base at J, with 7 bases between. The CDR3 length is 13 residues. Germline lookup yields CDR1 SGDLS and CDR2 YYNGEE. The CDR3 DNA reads TGTGCCAGCAGCGGGGGCCGCCAAGAGACCCAGTACTTC. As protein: CASSGGRQETQYF. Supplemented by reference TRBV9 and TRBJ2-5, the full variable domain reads DSGVTQTPKHLITATGQRVTLRCSPRSGDLSVYWYQQSLDQGLQFLIQYYNGEERAKGNILERFSAQQFPDLHSELNLSSLELGDSALYFCASSGGRQETQYFGPGTRLLVL.

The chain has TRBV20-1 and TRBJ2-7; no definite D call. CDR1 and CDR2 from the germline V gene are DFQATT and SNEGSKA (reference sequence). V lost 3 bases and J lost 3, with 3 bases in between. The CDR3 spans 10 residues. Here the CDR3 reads CSASGYEQYF. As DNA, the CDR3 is TGCAGTGCTAGCGGCTACGAGCAGTACTTC.

CDR3 in DNA: TGTGCCAGCAATGAGGACAGGGCAACTAATGAAAAACTGTTTTTT. It yields the protein CASNEDRATNEKLFF. This sequence joins TRBV6-1 and TRBJ1-4; 8 nucleotides agree with TRBD1. Per germline, CDR1 MNHNS and CDR2 SASEGT. The trim removed 7 bases at V and 0 bases at J, leaving 4 bases unmatched. The CDR3 length is 15 residues.

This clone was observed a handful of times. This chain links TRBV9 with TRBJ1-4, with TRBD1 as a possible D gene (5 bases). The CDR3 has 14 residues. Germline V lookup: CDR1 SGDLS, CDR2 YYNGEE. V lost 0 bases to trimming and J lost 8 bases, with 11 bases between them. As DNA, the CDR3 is TGTGCCAGCAGCGTAGTCCCGACAGAAGAAAAACTGTTTTTT. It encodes CASSVVPTEEKLFF. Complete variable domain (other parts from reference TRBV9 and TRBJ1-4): DSGVTQTPKHLITATGQRVTLRCSPRSGDLSVYWYQQSLDQGLQFLIQYYNGEERAKGNILERFSAQQFPDLHSELNLSSLELGDSALYFCASSVVPTEEKLFFGSGTQLSVL.

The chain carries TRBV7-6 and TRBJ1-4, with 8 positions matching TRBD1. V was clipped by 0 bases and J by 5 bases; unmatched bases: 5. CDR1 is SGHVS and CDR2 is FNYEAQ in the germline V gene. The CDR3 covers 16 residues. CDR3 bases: TGTGCCAGCAGCTTAGCATCACAGGGGGAGAATGAAAAACTGTTTTTT. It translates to CASSLASQGENEKLFF.

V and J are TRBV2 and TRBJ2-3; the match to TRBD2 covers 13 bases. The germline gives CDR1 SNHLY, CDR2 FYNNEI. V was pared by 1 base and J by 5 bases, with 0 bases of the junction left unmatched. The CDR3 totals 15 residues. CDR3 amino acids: CASSEGTSGGDTQYF. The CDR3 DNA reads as TGTGCCAGCAGTGAAGGGACTAGCGGGGGAGATACGCAGTATTTT.

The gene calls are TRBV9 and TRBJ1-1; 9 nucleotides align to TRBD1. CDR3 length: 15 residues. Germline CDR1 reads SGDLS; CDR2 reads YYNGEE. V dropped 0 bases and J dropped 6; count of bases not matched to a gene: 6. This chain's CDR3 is CASSVGRDRAPEAFF. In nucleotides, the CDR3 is TGTGCCAGCAGCGTAGGGCGGGACAGGGCTCCTGAAGCTTTCTTT.

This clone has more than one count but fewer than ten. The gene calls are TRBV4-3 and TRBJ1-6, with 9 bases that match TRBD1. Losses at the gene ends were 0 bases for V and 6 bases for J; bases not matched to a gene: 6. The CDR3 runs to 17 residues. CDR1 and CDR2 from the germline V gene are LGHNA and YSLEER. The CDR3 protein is CASSQDLADRGNSPLHF. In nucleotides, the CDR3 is TGCGCCAGCAGCCAAGATCTGGCGGACAGGGGTAATTCACCCCTCCACTTT.

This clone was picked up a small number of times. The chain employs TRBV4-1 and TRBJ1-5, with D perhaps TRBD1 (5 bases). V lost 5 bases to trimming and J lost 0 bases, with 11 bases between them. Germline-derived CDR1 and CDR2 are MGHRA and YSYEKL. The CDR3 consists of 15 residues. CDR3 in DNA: TGCGCCAGCAGCATAGGCGACAGTAGCAATCAGCCCCAGCATTTT. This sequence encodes CASSIGDSSNQPQHF.

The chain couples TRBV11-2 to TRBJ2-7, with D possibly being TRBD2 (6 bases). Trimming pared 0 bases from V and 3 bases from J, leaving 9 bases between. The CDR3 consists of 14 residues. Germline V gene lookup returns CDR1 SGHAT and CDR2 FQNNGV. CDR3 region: CASSLEFGSYEQYF. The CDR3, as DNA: TGTGCCAGCAGCTTAGAATTCGGGAGCTACGAGCAGTACTTC.

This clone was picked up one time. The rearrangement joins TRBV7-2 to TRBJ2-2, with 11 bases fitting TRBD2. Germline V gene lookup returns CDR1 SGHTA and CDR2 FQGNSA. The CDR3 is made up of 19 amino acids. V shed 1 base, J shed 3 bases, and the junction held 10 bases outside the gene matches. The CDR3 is CASSLEPSGGFWDTGELFF. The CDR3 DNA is TGTGCCAGCAGCTTAGAACCTAGCGGGGGGTTCTGGGACACCGGGGAGCTGTTTTTT.

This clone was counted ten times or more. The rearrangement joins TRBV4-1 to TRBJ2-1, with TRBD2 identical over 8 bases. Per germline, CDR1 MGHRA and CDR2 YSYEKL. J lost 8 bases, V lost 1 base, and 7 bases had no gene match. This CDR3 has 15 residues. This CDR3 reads CASSQGGGISDEQFF. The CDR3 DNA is TGCGCCAGCAGCCAAGGCGGGGGGATCAGCGATGAGCAGTTCTTC.

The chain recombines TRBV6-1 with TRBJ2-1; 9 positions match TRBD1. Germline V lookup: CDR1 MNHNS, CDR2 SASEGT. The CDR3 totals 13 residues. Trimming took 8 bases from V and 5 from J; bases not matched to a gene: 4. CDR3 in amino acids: CASAQGAHNEQFF. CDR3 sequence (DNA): TGTGCCAGCGCACAGGGGGCGCACAATGAGCAGTTCTTC.

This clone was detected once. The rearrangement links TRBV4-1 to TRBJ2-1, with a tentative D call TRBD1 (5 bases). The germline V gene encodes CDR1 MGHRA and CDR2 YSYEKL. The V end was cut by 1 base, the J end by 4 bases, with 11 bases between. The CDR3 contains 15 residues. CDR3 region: CASSQGSDSYNEQFF. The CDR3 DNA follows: TGCGCCAGCAGCCAAGGCTCCGACAGTTACAATGAGCAGTTCTTC.

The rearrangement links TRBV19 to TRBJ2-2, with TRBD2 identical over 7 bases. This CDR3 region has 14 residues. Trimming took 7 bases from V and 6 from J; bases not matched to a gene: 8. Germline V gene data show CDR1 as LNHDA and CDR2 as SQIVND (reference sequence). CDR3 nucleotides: TGTGCCAGTACGGTTTGGGGGAGGGCCGGGGAGCTGTTTTTT. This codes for CASTVWGRAGELFF.

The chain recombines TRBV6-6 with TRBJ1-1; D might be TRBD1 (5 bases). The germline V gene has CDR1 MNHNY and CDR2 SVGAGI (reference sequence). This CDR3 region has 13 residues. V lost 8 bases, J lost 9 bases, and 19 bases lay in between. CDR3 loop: CASGGDRKGKAFF. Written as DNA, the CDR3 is TGTGCCAGCGGGGGGGATCGAAAGGGTAAAGCTTTCTTT.

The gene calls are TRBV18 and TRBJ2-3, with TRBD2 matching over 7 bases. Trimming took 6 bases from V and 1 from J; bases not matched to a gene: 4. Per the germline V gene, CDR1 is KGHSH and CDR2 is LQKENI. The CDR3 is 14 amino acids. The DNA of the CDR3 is TGTGCCAGCTCGCGGGGAGGGGGCACAGATACGCAGTATTTT. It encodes CASSRGGGTDTQYF.

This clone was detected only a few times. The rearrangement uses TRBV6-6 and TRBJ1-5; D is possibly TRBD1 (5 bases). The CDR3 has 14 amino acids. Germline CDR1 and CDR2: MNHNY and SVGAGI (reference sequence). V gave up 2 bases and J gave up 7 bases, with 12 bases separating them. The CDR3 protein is CASSYAGAGQPQHF. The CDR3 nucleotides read TGTGCCAGCAGTTACGCCGGGGCGGGACAGCCCCAGCATTTT.

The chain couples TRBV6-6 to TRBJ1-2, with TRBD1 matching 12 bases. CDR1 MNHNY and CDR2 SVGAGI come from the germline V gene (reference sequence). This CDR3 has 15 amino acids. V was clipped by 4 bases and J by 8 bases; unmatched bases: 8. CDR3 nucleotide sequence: TGTGCCAGCAGTTCGCCGGGACAGGGGGCAGGGGGCTACACCTTC. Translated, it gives CASSSPGQGAGGYTF.

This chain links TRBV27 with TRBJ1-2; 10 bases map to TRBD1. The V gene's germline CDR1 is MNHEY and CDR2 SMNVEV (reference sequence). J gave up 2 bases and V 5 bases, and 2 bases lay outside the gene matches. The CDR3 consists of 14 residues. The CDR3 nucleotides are TGTGCCAGCAGTGCGGGACAGGGGAACTATGGCTACACCTTC. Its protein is CASSAGQGNYGYTF.

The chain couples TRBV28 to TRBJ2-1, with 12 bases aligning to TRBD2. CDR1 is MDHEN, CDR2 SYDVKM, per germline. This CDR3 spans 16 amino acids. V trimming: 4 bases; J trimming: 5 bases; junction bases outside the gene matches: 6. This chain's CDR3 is CASSSFPSGGDNEQFF. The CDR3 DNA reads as TGTGCCAGCAGTTCGTTTCCTAGCGGGGGGGACAATGAGCAGTTCTTC.

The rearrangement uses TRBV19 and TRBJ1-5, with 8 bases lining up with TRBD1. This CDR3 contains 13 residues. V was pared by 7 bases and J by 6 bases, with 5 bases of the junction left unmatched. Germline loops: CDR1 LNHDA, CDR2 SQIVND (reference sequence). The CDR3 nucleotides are TGTGCCAGTACGGACAGGGCGGGTCAGCCCCAGCATTTT. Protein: CASTDRAGQPQHF.

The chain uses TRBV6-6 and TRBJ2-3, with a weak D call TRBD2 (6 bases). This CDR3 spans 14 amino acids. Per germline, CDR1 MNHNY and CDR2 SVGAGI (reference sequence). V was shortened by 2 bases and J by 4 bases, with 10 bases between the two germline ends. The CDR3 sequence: CASSYRPSADTQYF. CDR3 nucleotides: TGTGCCAGCAGTTACCGGCCTAGCGCAGATACGCAGTATTTT.

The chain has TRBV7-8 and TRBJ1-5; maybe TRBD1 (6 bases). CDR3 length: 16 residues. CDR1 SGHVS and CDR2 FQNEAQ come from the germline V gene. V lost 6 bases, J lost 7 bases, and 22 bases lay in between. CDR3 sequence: CASSRGPRGGVQPQHF. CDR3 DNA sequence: TGTGCCAGCAGTCGCGGGCCGAGGGGGGGTGTACAGCCCCAGCATTTT. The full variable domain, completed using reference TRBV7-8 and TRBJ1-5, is GAGVSQSPRYKVAKRGQDVALRCDPISGHVSLFWYQQALGQGPEFLTYFQNEAQLDKSGLPSDRFFAERPEGSVSTLKIQRTQQEDSAVYLCASSRGPRGGVQPQHFGDGTRLSIL.

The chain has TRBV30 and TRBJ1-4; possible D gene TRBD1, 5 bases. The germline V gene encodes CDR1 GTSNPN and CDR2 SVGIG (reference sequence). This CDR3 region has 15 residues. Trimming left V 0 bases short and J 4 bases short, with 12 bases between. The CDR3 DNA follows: TGTGCCTGGAGTGTTCGCCAGGGAAATAATGAAAAACTGTTTTTT. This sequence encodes CAWSVRQGNNEKLFF.

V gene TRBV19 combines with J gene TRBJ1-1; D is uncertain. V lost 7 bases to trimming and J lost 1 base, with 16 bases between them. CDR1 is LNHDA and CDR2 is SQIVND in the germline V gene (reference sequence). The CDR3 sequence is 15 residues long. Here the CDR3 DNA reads TGTGCCAGTACCCTCGCCCCAGCGGGGAACACTGAAGCTTTCTTT. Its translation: CASTLAPAGNTEAFF.

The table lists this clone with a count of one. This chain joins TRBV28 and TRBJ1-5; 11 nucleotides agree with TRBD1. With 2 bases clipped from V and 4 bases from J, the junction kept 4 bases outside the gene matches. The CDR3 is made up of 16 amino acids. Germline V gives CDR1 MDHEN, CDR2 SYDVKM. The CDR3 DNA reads TGTGCCAGCAGTTTAGGACAGGGGGCGCAGAATCAGCCCCAGCATTTT. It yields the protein CASSLGQGAQNQPQHF.

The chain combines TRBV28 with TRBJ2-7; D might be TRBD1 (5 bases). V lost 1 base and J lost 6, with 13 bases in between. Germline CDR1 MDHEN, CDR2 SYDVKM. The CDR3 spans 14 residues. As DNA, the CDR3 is TGTGCCAGCAGTTTATTTCAGGGTCCGGGCGAGCAGTACTTC. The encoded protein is CASSLFQGPGEQYF.

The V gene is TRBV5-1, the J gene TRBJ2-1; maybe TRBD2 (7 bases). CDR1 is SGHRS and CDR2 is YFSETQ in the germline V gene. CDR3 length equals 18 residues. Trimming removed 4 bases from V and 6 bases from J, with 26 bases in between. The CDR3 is CASSPGLGGGPSLNEQFF. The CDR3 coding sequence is TGCGCCAGCAGCCCTGGACTTGGCGGGGGCCCTTCGCTCAATGAGCAGTTCTTC.